Here is one TCR beta chain with its context. The target antigen is unknown. The data stem from a study of monozygotic twins with inflammatory bowel disease. Overall study findings and caveats: Among the T cells, different subtypes could not be distinguished. Twins with IBD were found to have lower TCRbeta diversity (inverse Simpson) than healthy co-twins.

TCRdb re-called the 5' RACE reads and catalogs CDR3 proteins one per entry, DNA excluded. Found here are about 99,000 distinct CDR3 sequences; the top ten clones hold about 2%. Blood, roughly 2.5 ml, was drawn per donor. Per germline, CDR1 SGHRS and CDR2 YFSETQ. The CDR3 has 15 amino acids. This chain links TRBV5-1 with TRBJ2-2. The sample was blood. The clonotype was recovered from a human donor with ulcerative colitis or Crohn's disease, or a healthy co-twin of an affected twin (not recorded which). The CDR3 loop reads CASSSRQARTGELFF.